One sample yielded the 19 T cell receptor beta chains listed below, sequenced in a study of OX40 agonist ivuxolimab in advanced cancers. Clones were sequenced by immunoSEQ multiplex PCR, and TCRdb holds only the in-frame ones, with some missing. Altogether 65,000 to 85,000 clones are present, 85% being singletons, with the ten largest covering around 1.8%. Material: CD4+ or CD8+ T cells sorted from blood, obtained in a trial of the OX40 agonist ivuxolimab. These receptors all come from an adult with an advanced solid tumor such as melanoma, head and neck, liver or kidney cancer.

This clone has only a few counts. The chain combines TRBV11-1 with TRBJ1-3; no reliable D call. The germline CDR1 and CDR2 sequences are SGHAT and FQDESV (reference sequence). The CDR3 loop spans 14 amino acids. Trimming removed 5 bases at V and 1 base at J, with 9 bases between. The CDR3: CASSRTRSGNTIYF. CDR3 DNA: TGTGCCAGCAGCCGGACTAGGTCTGGAAACACCATATATTTT.

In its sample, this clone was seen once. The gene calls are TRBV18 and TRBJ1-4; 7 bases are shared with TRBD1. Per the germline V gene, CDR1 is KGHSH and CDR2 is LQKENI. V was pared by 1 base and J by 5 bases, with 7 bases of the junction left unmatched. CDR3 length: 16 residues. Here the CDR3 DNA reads TGTGCCAGCTCACCACTTCTAGGACAGGAGAATGAAAAACTGTTTTTT. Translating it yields CASSPLLGQENEKLFF. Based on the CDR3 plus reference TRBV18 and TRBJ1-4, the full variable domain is NAGVMQNPRHLVRRRGQEARLRCSPMKGHSHVYWYRQLPEEGLKFMVYLQKENIIDESGMPKERFSAEFPKEGPSILRIQQVVRGDSAAYFCASSPLLGQENEKLFFGSGTQLSVL.

Here the CDR3 reads CASSGGATNEKLFF. DNA for the CDR3: TGTGCCAGCAGTGGGGGTGCAACTAATGAAAAACTGTTTTTT. The chain combines TRBV6-1 with TRBJ1-4; no reliable D call. CDR3 size: 14 residues. The germline V and J ends were trimmed by 4 bases and 0 bases, with 6 bases remaining between them. The germline gives CDR1 MNHNS, CDR2 SASEGT.

CDR3: CASSLEMTFRGNEQFF. CDR3 coding DNA: TGCGCCAGCAGCTTGGAAATGACTTTCAGGGGGAATGAGCAGTTCTTC. This chain links TRBV5-1 with TRBJ2-1; 7 bases line up with TRBD1. The CDR3 loop spans 16 amino acids. Germline trimming cut 0 bases from V and 7 bases from J; bases unmatched to any gene: 10. CDR1 and CDR2 (germline): SGHRS, YFSETQ.

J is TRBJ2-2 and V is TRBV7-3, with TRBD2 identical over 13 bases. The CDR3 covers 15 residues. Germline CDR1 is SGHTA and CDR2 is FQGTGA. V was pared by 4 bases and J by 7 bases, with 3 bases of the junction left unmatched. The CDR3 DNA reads TGTGCCAGCAGCTCACTAGCGGGAGGGATCGGGGAGCTGTTTTTT. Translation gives CASSSLAGGIGELFF.

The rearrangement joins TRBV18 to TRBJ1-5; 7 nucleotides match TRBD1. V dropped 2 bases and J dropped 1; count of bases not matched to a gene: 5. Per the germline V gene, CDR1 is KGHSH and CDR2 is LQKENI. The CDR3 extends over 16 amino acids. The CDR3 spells CASSPEGQLSNQPQHF. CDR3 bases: TGTGCCAGCTCACCAGAGGGACAGCTAAGCAATCAGCCCCAGCATTTT.

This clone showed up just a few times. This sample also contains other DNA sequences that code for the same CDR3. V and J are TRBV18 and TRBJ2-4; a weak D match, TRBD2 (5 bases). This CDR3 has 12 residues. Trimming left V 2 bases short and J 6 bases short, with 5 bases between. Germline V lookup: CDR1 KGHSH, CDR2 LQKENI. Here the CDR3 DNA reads TGTGCCAGCTCACCAGAGGGAAACATTCAGTACTTC. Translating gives CASSPEGNIQYF.

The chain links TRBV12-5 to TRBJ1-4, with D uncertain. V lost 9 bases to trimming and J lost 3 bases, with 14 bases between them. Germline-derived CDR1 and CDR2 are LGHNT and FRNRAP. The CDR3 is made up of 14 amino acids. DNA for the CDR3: TGTGCTAGGCTCCCGACGGTCGCTAATGAAAAACTGTTTTTT. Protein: CARLPTVANEKLFF. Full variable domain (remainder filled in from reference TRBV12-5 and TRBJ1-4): DARVTQTPRHKVTEMGQEVTMRCQPILGHNTVFWYRQTMMQGLELLAYFRNRAPLDDSGMPKDRFSAEMPDATLATLKIQPSEPRDSAVYFCARLPTVANEKLFFGSGTQLSVL.

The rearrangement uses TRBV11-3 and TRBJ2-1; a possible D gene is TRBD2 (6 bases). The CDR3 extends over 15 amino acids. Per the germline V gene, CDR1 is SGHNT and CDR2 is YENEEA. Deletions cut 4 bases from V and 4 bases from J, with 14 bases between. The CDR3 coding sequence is TGTGCCAGCAGCTCCCTTAGCGGACCATACAATGAGCAGTTCTTC. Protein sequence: CASSSLSGPYNEQFF.

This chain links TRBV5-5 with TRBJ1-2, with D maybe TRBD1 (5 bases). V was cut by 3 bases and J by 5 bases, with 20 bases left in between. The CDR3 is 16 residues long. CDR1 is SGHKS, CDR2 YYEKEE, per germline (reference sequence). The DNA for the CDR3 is TGTGCCAGCAGCTGGGGGACGGCCCGCCGATTATATGGCTACACCTTC. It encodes CASSWGTARRLYGYTF.

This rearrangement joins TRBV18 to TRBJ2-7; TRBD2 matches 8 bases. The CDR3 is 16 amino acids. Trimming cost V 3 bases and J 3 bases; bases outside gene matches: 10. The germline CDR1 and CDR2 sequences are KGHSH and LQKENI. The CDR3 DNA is TGTGCCAGCTCACCCCTTCCTAGCGGGCCAGGCTACGAGCAGTACTTC. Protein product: CASSPLPSGPGYEQYF.

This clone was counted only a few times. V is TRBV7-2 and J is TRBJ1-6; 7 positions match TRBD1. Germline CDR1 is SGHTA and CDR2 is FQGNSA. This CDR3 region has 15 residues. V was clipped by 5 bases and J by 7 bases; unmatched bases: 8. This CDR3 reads CASSLRQGVNSPLHF. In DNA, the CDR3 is TGTGCCAGCAGCCTAAGACAGGGAGTAAATTCACCCCTCCACTTT.

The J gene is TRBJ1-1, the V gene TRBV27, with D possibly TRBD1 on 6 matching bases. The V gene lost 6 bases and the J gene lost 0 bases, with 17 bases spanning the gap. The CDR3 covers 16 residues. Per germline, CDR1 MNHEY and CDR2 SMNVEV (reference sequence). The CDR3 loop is CASRPRTGYMNTEAFF. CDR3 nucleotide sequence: TGTGCCAGCAGACCGCGTACAGGGTATATGAACACTGAAGCTTTCTTT.

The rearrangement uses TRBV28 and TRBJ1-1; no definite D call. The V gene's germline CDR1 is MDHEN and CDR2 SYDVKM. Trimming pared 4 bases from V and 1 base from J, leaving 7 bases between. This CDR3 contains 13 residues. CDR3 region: CASSSQQNTEAFF. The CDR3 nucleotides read TGTGCCAGCAGTTCTCAGCAGAACACTGAAGCTTTCTTT.

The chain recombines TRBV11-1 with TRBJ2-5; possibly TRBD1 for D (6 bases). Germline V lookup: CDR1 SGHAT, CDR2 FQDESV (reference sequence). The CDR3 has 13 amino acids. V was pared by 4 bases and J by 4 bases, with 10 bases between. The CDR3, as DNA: TGTGCCAGCAGCTCGGGACAAGGAGAGACCCAGTACTTC. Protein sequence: CASSSGQGETQYF.

Here the CDR3 DNA reads TGTGCCAGTAGTATATCAACAGGGAGGGATGGCTACACCTTC. Protein sequence: CASSISTGRDGYTF. The chain links TRBV19 to TRBJ1-2; D is possibly TRBD1 (6 bases). Between the trimmed V and J ends, which lost 2 bases and 6 bases, there was a span of 13 bases. Germline CDR1 reads LNHDA; CDR2 reads SQIVND (reference sequence). The CDR3 is 14 amino acids.

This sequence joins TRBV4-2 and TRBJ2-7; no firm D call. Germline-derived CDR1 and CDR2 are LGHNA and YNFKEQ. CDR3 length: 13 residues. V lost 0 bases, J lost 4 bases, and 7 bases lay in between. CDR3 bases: TGTGCCAGCAGCCAAGAAACGGGTTACGAGCAGTACTTC. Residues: CASSQETGYEQYF.

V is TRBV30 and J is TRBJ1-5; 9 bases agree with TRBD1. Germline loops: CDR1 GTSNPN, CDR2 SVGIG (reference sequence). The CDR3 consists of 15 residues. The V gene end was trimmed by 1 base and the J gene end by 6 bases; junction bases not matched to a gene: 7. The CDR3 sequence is CAWSDGTGFGQPQHF. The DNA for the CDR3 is TGTGCCTGGAGTGACGGGACAGGGTTCGGTCAGCCCCAGCATTTT. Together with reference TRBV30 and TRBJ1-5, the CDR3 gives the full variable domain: SQTIHQWPATLVQPVGSPLSLECTVEGTSNPNLYWYRQAAGRGLQLLFYSVGIGQISSEVPQNLSASRPQDRQFILSSKKLLLSDSGFYLCAWSDGTGFGQPQHFGDGTRLSIL.

Here the CDR3 DNA reads TGTGCCAGCGGGCGTAGAGGGGCAAGCTCCTACGAGCAGTACTTC. This sequence encodes CASGRRGASSYEQYF. The chain has TRBV6-5 and TRBJ2-7, with D perhaps being TRBD1 or TRBD2 (5 bases each). Germline V gene sequence: CDR1 MNHEY, CDR2 SVGAGI. Trimming took 8 bases from V and 0 from J, leaving 17 bases between them. The CDR3 extends over 15 amino acids.